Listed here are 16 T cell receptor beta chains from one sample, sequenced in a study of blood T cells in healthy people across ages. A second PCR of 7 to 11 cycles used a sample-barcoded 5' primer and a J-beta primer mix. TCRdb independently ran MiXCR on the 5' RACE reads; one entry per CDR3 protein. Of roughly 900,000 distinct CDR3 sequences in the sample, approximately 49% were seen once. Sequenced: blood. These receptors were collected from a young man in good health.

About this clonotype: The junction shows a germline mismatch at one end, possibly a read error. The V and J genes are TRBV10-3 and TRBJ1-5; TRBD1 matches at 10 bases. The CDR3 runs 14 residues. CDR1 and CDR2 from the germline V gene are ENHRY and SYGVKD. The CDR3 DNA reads TGTGCCATCAATGAGACAGGGGGCGGTCAGCCCCAGCATTTT. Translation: CAINETGGGQPQHF.

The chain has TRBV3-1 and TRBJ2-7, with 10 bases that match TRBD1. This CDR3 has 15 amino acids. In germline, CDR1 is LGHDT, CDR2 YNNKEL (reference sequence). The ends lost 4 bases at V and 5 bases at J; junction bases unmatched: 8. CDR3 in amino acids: CASSPKRDRGHEQYF. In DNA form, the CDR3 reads TGTGCCAGCAGCCCAAAAAGGGACAGGGGCCACGAGCAGTACTTC.

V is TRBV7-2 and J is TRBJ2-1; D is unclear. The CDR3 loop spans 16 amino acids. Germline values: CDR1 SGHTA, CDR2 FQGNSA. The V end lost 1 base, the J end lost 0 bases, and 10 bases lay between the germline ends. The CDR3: CASSLGRGTSYNEQFF. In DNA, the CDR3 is TGTGCCAGCAGCTTAGGGAGAGGAACCTCCTACAATGAGCAGTTCTTC.

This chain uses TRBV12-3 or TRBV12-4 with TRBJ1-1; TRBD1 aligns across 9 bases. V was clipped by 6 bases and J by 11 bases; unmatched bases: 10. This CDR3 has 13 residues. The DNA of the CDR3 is TGTGCCAGCAGCCAAGGACAGGGGTTGTCGGCTTTCTTT. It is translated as CASSQGQGLSAFF.

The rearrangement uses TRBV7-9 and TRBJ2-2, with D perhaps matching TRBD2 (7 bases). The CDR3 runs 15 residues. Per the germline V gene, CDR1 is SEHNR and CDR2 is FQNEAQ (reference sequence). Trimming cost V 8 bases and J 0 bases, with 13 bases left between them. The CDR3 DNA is TGTGCCAGCCCGGGGGGCGCGCCGAACACCGGGGAGCTGTTTTTT. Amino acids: CASPGGAPNTGELFF.

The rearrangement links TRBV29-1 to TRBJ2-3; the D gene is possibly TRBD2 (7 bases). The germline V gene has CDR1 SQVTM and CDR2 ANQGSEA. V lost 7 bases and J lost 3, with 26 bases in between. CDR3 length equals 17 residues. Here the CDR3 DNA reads TGCAGCGCACTTCGAGGGGGGGGACAAGTCTTTACAGATACGCAGTATTTT. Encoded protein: CSALRGGGQVFTDTQYF.

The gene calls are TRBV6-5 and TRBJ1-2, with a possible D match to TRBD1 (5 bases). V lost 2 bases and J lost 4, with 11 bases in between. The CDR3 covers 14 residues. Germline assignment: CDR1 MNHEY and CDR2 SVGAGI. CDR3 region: CASSYGQGSYGYTF. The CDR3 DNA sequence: TGTGCCAGCAGTTACGGTCAGGGAAGCTATGGCTACACCTTC.

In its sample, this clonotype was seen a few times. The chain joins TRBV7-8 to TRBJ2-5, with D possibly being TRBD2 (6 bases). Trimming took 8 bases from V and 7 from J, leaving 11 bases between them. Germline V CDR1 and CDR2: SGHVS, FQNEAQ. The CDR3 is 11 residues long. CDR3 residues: CASRGLGTQYF. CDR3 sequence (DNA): TGTGCCAGCCGGGGGTTAGGGACCCAGTACTTC. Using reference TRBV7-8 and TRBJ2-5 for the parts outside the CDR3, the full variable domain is GAGVSQSPRYKVAKRGQDVALRCDPISGHVSLFWYQQALGQGPEFLTYFQNEAQLDKSGLPSDRFFAERPEGSVSTLKIQRTQQEDSAVYLCASRGLGTQYFGPGTRLLVL.

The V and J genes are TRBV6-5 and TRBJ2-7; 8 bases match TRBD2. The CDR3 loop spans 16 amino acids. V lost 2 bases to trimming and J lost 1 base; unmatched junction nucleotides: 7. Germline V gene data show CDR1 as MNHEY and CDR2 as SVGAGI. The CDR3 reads CASSYRGGRESYEQYF. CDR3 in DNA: TGTGCCAGCAGTTACCGCGGGGGGCGCGAATCCTACGAGCAGTACTTC.

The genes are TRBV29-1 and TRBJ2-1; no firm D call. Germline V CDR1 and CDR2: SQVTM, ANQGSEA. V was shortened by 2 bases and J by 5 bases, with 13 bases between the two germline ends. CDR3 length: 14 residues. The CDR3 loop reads CSVERFSGNNEQFF. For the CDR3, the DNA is TGCAGCGTTGAACGGTTTTCCGGAAACAATGAGCAGTTCTTC.

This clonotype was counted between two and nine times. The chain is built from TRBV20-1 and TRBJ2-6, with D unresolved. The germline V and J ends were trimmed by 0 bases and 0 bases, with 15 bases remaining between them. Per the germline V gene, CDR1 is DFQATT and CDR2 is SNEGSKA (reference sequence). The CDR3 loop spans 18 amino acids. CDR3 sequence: CSAREFGRLSSGANVLTF. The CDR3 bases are TGCAGTGCTAGAGAGTTCGGGCGACTGAGCTCTGGGGCCAACGTCCTGACTTTC.

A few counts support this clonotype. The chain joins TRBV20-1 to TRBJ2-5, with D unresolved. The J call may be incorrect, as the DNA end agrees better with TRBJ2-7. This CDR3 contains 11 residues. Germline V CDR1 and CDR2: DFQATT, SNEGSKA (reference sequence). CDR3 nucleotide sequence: TGCAGTGCTAGGGGTCGGTACGAGCAGTACTTC. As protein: CSARGRYEQYF.

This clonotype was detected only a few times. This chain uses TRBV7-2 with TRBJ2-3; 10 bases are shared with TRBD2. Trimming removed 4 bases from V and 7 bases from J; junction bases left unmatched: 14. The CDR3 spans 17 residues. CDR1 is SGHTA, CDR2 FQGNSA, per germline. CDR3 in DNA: TGTGCCAGCAGCTCCAGAGCTAGCGGGGGACCACTCCATACGCAGTATTTT. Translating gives CASSSRASGGPLHTQYF.

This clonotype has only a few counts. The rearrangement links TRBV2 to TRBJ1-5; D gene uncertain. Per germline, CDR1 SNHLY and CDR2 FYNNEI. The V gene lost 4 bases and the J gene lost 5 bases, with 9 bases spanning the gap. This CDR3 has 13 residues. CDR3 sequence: CASSVGSHQPQHF. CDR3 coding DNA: TGTGCCAGCAGTGTAGGCTCTCATCAGCCCCAGCATTTT. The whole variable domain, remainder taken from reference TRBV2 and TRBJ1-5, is EPEVTQTPSHQVTQMGQEVILRCVPISNHLYFYWYRQILGQKVEFLVSFYNNEISEKSEIFDDQFSVERPDGSNFTLKIRSTKLEDSAMYFCASSVGSHQPQHFGDGTRLSIL.

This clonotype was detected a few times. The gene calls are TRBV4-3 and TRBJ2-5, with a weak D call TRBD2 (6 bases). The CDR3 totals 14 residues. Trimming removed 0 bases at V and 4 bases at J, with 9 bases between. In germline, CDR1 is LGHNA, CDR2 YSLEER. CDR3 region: CASSQDSGGETQYF. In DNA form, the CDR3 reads TGCGCCAGCAGCCAAGATTCCGGGGGAGAGACCCAGTACTTC.

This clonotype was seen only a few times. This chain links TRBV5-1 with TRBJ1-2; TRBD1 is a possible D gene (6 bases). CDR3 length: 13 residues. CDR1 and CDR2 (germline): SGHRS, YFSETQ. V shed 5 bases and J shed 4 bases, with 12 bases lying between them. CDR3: CASRFGQSYGYTF. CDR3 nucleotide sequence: TGCGCCAGCAGATTCGGACAGAGCTATGGCTACACCTTC.